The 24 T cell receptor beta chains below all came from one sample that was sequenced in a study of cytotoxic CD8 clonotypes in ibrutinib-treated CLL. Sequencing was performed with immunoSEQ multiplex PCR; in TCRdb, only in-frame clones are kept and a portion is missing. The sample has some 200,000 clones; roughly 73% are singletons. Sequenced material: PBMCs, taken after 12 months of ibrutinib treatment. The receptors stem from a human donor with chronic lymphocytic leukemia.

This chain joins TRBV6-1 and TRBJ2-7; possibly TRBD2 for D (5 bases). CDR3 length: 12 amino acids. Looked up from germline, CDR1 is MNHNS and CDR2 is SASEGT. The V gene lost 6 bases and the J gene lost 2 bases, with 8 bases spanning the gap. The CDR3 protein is CASSRETYEQYF. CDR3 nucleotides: TGTGCCAGCAGCCGGGAAACCTACGAGCAGTACTTC.

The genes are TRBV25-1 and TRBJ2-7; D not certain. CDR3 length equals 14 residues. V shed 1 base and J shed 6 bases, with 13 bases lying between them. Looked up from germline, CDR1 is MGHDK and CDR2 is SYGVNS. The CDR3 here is CASSESFLVSEQYF. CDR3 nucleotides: TGTGCCAGCAGTGAATCCTTCCTAGTTTCCGAGCAGTACTTC.

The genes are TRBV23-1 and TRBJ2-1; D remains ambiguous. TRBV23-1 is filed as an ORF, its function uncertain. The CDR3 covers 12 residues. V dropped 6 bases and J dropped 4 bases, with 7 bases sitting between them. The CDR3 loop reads CASRRRYNEQFF. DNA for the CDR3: TGCGCCAGCAGACGCCGATACAATGAGCAGTTCTTC.

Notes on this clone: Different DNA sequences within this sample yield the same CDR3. CDR3: CASSLTPGNYGYTF. CDR3 nucleotide sequence: TGCGCCAGCAGCCTCACCCCCGGGAACTATGGCTACACCTTC. The rearrangement uses TRBV5-1 and TRBJ1-2; D is unclear. Trimming removed 4 bases at V and 2 bases at J, with 12 bases between. The CDR3 loop spans 14 amino acids. In germline, CDR1 is SGHRS, CDR2 YFSETQ.

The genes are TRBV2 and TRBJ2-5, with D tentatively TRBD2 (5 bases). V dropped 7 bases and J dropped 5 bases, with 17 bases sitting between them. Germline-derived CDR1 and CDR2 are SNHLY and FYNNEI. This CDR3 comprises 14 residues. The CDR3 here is CASIETKAFETQYF. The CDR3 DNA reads TGTGCCAGCATAGAGACTAAGGCTTTTGAGACCCAGTACTTC.

The CDR3 reads CASSEEGGNTEAFF. The CDR3 DNA is TGTGCCAGCAGTGAGGAGGGTGGGAACACTGAAGCTTTCTTT. This chain joins TRBV25-1 and TRBJ1-1; no reliable D call. Germline CDR1 and CDR2: MGHDK and SYGVNS. The ends were cut back, 3 bases at V and 1 base at J, with 9 bases in the middle. The CDR3 contains 14 residues.

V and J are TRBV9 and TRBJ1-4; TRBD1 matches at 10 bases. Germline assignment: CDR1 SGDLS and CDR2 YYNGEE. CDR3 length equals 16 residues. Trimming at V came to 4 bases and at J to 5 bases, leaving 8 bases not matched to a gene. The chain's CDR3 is CASSFGQGGKNEKLFF. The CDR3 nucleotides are TGTGCCAGCAGCTTTGGACAGGGGGGAAAGAATGAAAAACTGTTTTTT.

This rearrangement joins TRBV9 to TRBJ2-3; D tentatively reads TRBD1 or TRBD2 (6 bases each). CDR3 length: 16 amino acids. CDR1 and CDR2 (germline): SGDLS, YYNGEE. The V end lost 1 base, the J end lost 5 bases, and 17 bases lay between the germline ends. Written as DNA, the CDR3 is TGTGCCAGCAGCGTACGCCTCCCGGGGGCTGGAGATACGCAGTATTTT. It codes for CASSVRLPGAGDTQYF.

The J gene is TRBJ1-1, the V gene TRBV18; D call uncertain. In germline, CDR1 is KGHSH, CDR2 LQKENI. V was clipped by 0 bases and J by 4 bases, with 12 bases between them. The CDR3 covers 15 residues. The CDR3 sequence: CASSPPSSGGTEAFF. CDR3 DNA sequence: TGTGCCAGCTCACCACCATCGTCCGGAGGCACTGAAGCTTTCTTT.

Here the CDR3 DNA reads TGCGCCAGCAGTGTCAGAGCGGGAGGGCTAAGTTCCGGGGAGCTGTTTTTT. Residues: CASSVRAGGLSSGELFF. The rearrangement uses TRBV10-2 and TRBJ2-2; TRBD2 agrees at 10 bases. Losses at the gene ends were 4 bases for V and 6 bases for J; bases not matched to a gene: 11. The CDR3 has 17 amino acids. CDR1 WSHSY and CDR2 SAAADI come from the germline V gene.

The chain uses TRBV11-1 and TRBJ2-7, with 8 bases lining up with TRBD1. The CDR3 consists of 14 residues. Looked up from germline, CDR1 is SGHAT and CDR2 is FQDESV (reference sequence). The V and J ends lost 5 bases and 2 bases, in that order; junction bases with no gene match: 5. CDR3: CASSPSRGPYEQYF. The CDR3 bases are TGTGCCAGCAGCCCTTCCAGGGGGCCCTACGAGCAGTACTTC. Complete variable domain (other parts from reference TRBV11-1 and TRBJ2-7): EAEVAQSPRYKITEKSQAVAFWCDPISGHATLYWYRQILGQGPELLVQFQDESVVDDSQLPKDRFSAERLKGVDSTLKIQPAELGDSAMYLCASSPSRGPYEQYFGPGTRLTVT.

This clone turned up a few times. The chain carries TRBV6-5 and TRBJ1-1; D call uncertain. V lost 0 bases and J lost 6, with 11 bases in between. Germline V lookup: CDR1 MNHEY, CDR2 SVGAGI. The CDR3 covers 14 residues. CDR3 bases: TGTGCCAGCAGTTACTCGGGCAGCCAGTCTGAAGCTTTCTTT. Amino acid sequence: CASSYSGSQSEAFF.

The CDR3 sequence: CASSLVVHPQETQYF. The CDR3 nucleotides are TGTGCCAGCAGCTTAGTAGTGCATCCGCAAGAGACCCAGTACTTC. The V gene is TRBV11-2, the J gene TRBJ2-5; D remains unclear. CDR1 is SGHAT, CDR2 FQNNGV, per germline. Trimming took off 1 base at V and 2 bases at J, with 11 bases between the two ends. This CDR3 is built from 15 residues.

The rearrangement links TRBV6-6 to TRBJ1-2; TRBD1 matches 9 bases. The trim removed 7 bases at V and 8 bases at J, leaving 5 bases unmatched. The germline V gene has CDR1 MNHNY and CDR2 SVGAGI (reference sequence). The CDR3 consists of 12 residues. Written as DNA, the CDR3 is TGTGCCAGCACTAAGACAGGGGGGGGCTACACCTTC. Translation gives CASTKTGGGYTF.

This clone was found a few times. This CDR3 reads CASSQMVGRGFGDTQYF. The CDR3 nucleotides are TGTGCCAGCAGCCAGATGGTGGGAAGGGGATTTGGAGATACGCAGTATTTT. The gene calls are TRBV14 and TRBJ2-3; perhaps TRBD1 as D (5 bases). Looked up from germline, CDR1 is SGHDN and CDR2 is FVKESK. Deletions cut 3 bases from V and 5 bases from J, with 21 bases between. The CDR3 spans 17 residues.

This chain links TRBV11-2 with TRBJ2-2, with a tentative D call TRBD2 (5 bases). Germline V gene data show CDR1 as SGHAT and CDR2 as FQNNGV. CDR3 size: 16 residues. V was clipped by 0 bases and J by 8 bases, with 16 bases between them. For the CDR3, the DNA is TGTGCCAGCAGCTTAGATGCCGGACTCCCTGGAGGGGAGCTGTTTTTT. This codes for CASSLDAGLPGGELFF.

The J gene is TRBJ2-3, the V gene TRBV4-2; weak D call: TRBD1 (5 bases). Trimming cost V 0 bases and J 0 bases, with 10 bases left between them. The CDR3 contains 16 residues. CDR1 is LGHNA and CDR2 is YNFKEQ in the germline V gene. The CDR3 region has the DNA TGTGCCAGCAGCCAAGATGTGCAGGGAAGCACAGATACGCAGTATTTT. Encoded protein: CASSQDVQGSTDTQYF.

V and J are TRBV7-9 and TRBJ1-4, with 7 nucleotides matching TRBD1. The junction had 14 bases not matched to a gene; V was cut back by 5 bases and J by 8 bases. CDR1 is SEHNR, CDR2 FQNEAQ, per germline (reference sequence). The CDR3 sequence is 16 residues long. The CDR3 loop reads CASSTVKQGIGEKLFF. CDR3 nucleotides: TGTGCCAGCAGCACAGTGAAACAGGGGATAGGGGAAAAACTGTTTTTT. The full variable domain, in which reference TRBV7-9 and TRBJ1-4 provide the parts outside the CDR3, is DTGVSQNPRHKITKRGQNVTFRCDPISEHNRLYWYRQTLGQGPEFLTYFQNEAQLEKSRLLSDRFSAERPKGSFSTLEIQRTEQGDSAMYLCASSTVKQGIGEKLFFGSGTQLSVL.

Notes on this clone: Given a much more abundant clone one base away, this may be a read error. The CDR3 DNA is TGTGCCAGCAGCTTGGGCGGGGGCCAAGAGACCCAGTACTTC. Translating it yields CASSLGGGQETQYF. This chain connects TRBV7-2 to TRBJ2-5; 7 bases line up with TRBD2. Germline V lookup: CDR1 SGHTA, CDR2 FQGNSA. The CDR3 totals 14 residues. Trimming took 3 bases from V and 1 from J; bases not matched to a gene: 2.

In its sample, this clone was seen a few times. DNA for the CDR3: TGTGCCAGCAGGAAAGGTAACACTGAAGCTTTCTTT. Translated, it gives CASRKGNTEAFF. The chain links TRBV25-1 to TRBJ1-1; D uncertain. The V and J ends lost 6 bases and 2 bases respectively, with 7 bases between them. This CDR3 is 12 amino acids long. Germline assignment: CDR1 MGHDK and CDR2 SYGVNS.

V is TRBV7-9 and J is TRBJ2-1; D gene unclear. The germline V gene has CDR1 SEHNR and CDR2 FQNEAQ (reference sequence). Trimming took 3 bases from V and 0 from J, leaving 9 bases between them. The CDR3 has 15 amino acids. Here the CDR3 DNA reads TGTGCCAGCAGCTTTCCGGATCGCTCCTACAATGAGCAGTTCTTC. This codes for CASSFPDRSYNEQFF.

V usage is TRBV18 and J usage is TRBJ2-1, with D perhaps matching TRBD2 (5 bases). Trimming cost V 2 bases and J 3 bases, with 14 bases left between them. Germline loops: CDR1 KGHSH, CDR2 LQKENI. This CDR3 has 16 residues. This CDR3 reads CASSPEFLRDYNEQFF. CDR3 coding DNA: TGTGCCAGCTCACCAGAATTTCTCCGGGACTACAATGAGCAGTTCTTC.

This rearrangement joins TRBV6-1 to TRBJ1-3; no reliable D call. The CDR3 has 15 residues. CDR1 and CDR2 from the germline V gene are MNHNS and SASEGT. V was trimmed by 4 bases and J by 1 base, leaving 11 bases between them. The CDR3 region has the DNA TGTGCCAGCAGTGCCCTGACCGAATCTGGAAACACCATATATTTT. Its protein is CASSALTESGNTIYF.

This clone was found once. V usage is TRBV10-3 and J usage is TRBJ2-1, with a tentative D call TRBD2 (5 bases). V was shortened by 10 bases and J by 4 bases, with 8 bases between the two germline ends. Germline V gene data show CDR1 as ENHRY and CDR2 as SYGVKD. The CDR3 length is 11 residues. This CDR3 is CATREYNEQFF. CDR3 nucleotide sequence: TGTGCCACGAGGGAGTACAATGAGCAGTTCTTC.